This entry concerns a single T cell receptor (beta chain). Looked up from germline, CDR1 is KGHSH and CDR2 is LQKENI. The CDR3 runs to 14 residues. Trimming removed 2 bases from V and 7 bases from J; junction bases left unmatched: 3. These data come from a study of blood T cell repertoires in COVID-19. Overall study: Both acute and convalescent COVID-19 samples were obtained from the United States, Italy and Spain. From T cells, B-cell-depleted T cells, or PBMCs came the material, which was cDNA or gDNA.

One Seattle source followed patients from active infection through their disease course. Authors' methods: From reference gene primer amplification, estimates of nucleated cell counts were derived. Libraries were prepared by immunoSEQ multiplex PCR; TCRdb keeps only in-frame clonotypes and omits some of them. V and J calls and clone size follow that table, whereas D and trimming were derived from the DNA. Counted here are 150,000 to 200,000 clones, approximately 80% occurring once; the ten biggest clones make up around 8%. The sequenced material came from peripheral blood. This clonotype was sampled from a woman aged 80 or over with COVID-19, enrolled during active disease. The chain recombines TRBV18 with TRBJ1-1; TRBD1 aligns across 11 bases. This CDR3 is CASSPYGTGGEAFF. CDR3 nucleotide sequence: TGTGCCAGCTCACCATATGGGACAGGGGGTGAAGCTTTCTTT.